The 5 T cell receptor beta chains reported below all come from one sample, sequenced in a study of blood T cell repertoires in COVID-19. Generated by immunoSEQ multiplex PCR, the TCRdb table keeps only in-frame clones and is missing some. Of 200,000 to 250,000 clones detected, nearly 85% appear once; the ten largest clones hold roughly 1.3%. Material: peripheral blood. The receptors come from a woman in her 30s with COVID-19, enrolled during active disease.

The chain joins TRBV10-3 to TRBJ2-6; 8 bases are shared with TRBD1. Germline-derived CDR1 and CDR2 are ENHRY and SYGVKD. V shed 2 bases and J 1 base; nucleotides not matched to a gene: 10. The length of the CDR3 is 19 residues. CDR3 nucleotide sequence: TGTGCCATCAGTGAGATACGGACAGGGTTGTCTTCTGGGGCCAACGTCCTGACTTTC. This gives the protein CAISEIRTGLSSGANVLTF.

This sequence joins TRBV28 and TRBJ2-5, with a tentative D call TRBD2 (6 bases). With 6 bases removed from V and 2 bases from J, the gap between germline ends came to 10 bases. CDR3 length: 13 residues. Germline V gives CDR1 MDHEN, CDR2 SYDVKM. This CDR3 is CASSDGGQETQYF. The CDR3 DNA is TGTGCCAGCAGCGATGGGGGGCAAGAGACCCAGTACTTC.

The V call is TRBV24-1, the J call TRBJ1-1; D not certain. The CDR3 loop spans 11 amino acids. From germline, CDR1 is KGHDR and CDR2 SFDVKD. The germline V and J ends were trimmed by 4 bases and 11 bases, with 10 bases remaining between them. Here the CDR3 reads CATSDLERAFF. CDR3 coding DNA: TGTGCCACCAGTGACCTAGAGCGGGCTTTCTTT.

CDR3 coding DNA: TGTGCCAGCAGCTCAGGGACAGGACTCAAACAAGAGACCCAGTACTTC. The encoded protein is CASSSGTGLKQETQYF. The V call is TRBV11-3, the J call TRBJ2-5; 8 nucleotides align to TRBD1. CDR3 length: 16 amino acids. The germline gives CDR1 SGHNT, CDR2 YENEEA. The V and J ends lost 4 bases and 2 bases, in that order; junction bases with no gene match: 9.

V usage is TRBV29-1 and J usage is TRBJ2-5, with D possibly matching TRBD1 (8 bases). V lost 6 bases to trimming and J lost 10 bases, with 18 bases between them. CDR3 length equals 12 residues. Germline V gene lookup returns CDR1 SQVTM and CDR2 ANQGSEA. The CDR3 spells CSVGLQGEGQYF. For the CDR3, the DNA is TGCAGCGTGGGCCTACAGGGGGAGGGCCAGTACTTC.